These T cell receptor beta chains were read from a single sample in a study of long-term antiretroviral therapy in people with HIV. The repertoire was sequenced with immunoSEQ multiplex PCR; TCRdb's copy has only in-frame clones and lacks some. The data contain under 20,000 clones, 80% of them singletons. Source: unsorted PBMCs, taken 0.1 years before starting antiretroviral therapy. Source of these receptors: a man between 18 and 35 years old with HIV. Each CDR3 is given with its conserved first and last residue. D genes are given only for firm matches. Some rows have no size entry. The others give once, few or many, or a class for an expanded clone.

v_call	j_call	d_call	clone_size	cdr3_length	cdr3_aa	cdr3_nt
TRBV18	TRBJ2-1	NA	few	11	CASSIGNEQFF	TGTGCCAGCTCAATCGGCAATGAGCAGTTCTTC
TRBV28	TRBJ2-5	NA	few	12	CASSFSQSFQYF	TGTGCCAGCAGTTTCTCACAGTCATTCCAGTACTTC
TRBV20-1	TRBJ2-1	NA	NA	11	CSEGVGNEQFF	TGCAGTGAGGGGGTTGGGAATGAGCAGTTCTTC
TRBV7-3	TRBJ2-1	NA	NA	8	CQDNEQFF	TGTCAAGACAATGAGCAGTTCTTC
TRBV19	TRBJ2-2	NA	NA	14	CASSPGLGTGELFF	TGTGCCAGTAGTCCCGGTCTGGGGACCGGGGAGCTGTTTTTT
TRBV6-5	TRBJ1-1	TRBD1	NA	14	CASSYDRAGTEAFF	TGTGCCAGCAGTTACGACAGGGCGGGAACTGAAGCTTTCTTT
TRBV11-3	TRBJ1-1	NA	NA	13	CASSSSLRTEAFF	TGTGCCAGCAGCTCCTCTCTCCGGACTGAAGCTTTCTTT
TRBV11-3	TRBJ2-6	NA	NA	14	CASSSNSGANVLTF	TGTGCCAGCAGCTCGAACTCTGGGGCCAACGTCCTGACTTTC
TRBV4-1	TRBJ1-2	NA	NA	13	CASSQDTAYGYTF	TGCGCCAGCAGCCAAGATACCGCCTATGGCTACACCTTC
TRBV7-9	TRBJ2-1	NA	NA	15	CASSFPLSADNEQFF	TGTGCCAGCAGCTTCCCCCTCAGCGCTGACAATGAGCAGTTCTTC
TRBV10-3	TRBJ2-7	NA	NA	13	CAISPQVPHEQYF	TGTGCCATCAGCCCCCAAGTCCCCCACGAGCAGTACTTC
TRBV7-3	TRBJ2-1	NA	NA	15	CASSLTPSSYNEQFF	TGTGCCAGCAGCTTAACTCCGAGCTCCTACAATGAGCAGTTCTTC
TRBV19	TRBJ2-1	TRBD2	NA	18	CASSTGVSGRGNPNEQFF	TGTGCCAGTAGTACGGGGGTTAGCGGGAGGGGCAACCCCAATGAGCAGTTCTTC
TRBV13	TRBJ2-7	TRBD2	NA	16	CASSTLTSGGNYEQYF	TGTGCCAGCAGCACACTGACTAGCGGGGGGAACTACGAGCAGTACTTC
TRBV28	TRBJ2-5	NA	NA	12	CASSSGPVSQYF	TGTGCCAGCAGCTCTGGCCCCGTGTCCCAGTACTTC
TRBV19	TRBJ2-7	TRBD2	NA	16	CASSIGLAGESYEQYF	TGTGCCAGTAGTATCGGCCTAGCGGGGGAGTCCTACGAGCAGTACTTC
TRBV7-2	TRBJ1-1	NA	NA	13	CASSQQENTEAFF	TGTGCCAGCAGCCAACAGGAGAACACTGAAGCTTTCTTT
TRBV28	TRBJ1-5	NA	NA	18	CASSSPLKSDSLNQPQHF	TGTGCCAGCAGTTCACCACTGAAGTCGGACAGTCTCAATCAGCCCCAGCATTTT
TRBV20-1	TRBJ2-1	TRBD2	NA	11	CSPQREGEQFF	TGCAGTCCGCAGCGGGAGGGTGAGCAGTTCTTC
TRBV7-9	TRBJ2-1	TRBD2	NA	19	CASSQPATGTSGSSWEQFF	TGTGCCAGCAGCCAACCAGCCACCGGGACTAGCGGGAGTTCATGGGAGCAGTTCTTC
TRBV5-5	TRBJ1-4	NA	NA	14	CASSFGPDNEKLFF	TGTGCCAGCAGCTTTGGCCCAGATAATGAAAAACTGTTTTTT
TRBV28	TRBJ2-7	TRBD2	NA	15	CASAELAGTSYEQYF	TGTGCCAGCGCCGAACTAGCGGGCACATCCTACGAGCAGTACTTC
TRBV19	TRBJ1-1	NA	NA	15	CASSIMGGGNTEAFF	TGTGCCAGTAGTATTATGGGAGGGGGAAACACTGAAGCTTTCTTT
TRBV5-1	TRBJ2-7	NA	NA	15	CASSLRPDVLYEQYF	TGCGCCAGCAGCTTAAGGCCGGACGTTCTGTACGAGCAGTACTTC
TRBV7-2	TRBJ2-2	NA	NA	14	CASSLARNTGELFF	TGTGCCAGCAGCTTAGCGCGGAACACCGGGGAGCTGTTTTTT
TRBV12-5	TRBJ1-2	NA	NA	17	CASGVGLNPDPDYGYTF	TGTGCTAGTGGGGTTGGACTCAATCCGGACCCGGACTATGGCTACACCTTC
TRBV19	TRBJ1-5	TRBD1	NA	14	CASSTGVKDQPQHF	TGTGCCAGCAGTACAGGGGTCAAGGATCAGCCCCAGCATTTT
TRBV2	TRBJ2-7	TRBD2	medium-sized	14	CASSGFSGNHEQYF	TGTGCCAGCAGTGGTTTTAGCGGGAACCACGAGCAGTACTTC
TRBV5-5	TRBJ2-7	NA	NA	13	CASSPWYGYEQYF	TGTGCCAGCAGCCCTTGGTACGGTTACGAGCAGTACTTC
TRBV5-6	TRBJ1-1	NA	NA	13	CASSVTTGPEAFF	TGTGCCAGCAGCGTAACCACAGGGCCTGAAGCTTTCTTT
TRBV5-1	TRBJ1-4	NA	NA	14	CASSEGATNEKLFF	TGCGCCAGCAGCGAGGGTGCAACTAATGAAAAACTGTTTTTT